This TCR beta chain appears in the sequencing data of a study of control samples from healthy donors and cancer patients. Assay: immunoSEQ multiplex PCR; the TCRdb copy retains only in-frame clones and omits some. The sample holds some 150,000 clones, 75% to 95% seen once. V was trimmed by 2 bases and J by 0 bases, leaving 16 bases between them. Looked up from germline, CDR1 is MDHEN and CDR2 is SYDVKM. This CDR3 contains 18 residues. The chain recombines TRBV28 with TRBJ1-4; D is undetermined. The sample comprised blood. The receptor's source is a young man in good health. This CDR3 reads CASSLLFGPTSTNEKLFF. DNA of the CDR3: TGTGCCAGCAGTTTACTTTTTGGACCGACTTCAACTAATGAAAAACTGTTTTTT. The full variable domain, in which reference TRBV28 and TRBJ1-4 provide the parts outside the CDR3, is DVKVTQSSRYLVKRTGEKVFLECVQDMDHENMFWYRQDPGLGLRLIYFSYDVKMKEKGDIPEGYSVSREKKERFSLILESASTNQTSMYLCASSLLFGPTSTNEKLFFGSGTQLSVL.